Following are 10 T cell receptor beta chains from one sample sequenced in a study of control samples from healthy donors and cancer patients. The method was immunoSEQ multiplex PCR; TCRdb's version includes in-frame clones alone and lacks a portion of them. Seen here are 150,000 to 200,000 clones, roughly 88% observed once, and the top ten hold over 1.5%. The sequenced material came from blood. These receptors came from a man between 18 and 29 years old in good health.

As DNA, the CDR3 is TGTGCCAGCAGCCAGATGAATAATTCACCCCTCCACTTT. This sequence encodes CASSQMNNSPLHF. J is TRBJ1-6 and V is TRBV3-1 (or the pseudogene TRBV3-2), with unresolved D. V dropped 3 bases and J dropped 5 bases, with 5 bases sitting between them. The CDR3 totals 13 residues. Germline CDR1 reads LGHDT; CDR2 reads YNNKEL (reference sequence).

This chain uses TRBV4-1 with TRBJ1-5; D unclear. V was pared by 1 base and J by 5 bases, with 6 bases between. CDR1 is MGHRA, CDR2 YSYEKL, per germline. The CDR3 runs 13 residues. CDR3 nucleotides: TGCGCCAGCAGCCAAGCTCTCTATCAGCCCCAGCATTTT. This encodes CASSQALYQPQHF.

This chain links TRBV28 with TRBJ1-1; TRBD1 is a possible D gene (6 bases). The CDR3 loop spans 17 amino acids. The V end was cut by 5 bases, the J end by 0 bases, with 19 bases between. Germline V CDR1 and CDR2: MDHEN, SYDVKM. CDR3 nucleotides: TGTGCCAGCAGTCCAATCGCCGGAAGGGGGATGAACACTGAAGCTTTCTTT. Its protein is CASSPIAGRGMNTEAFF.

V is TRBV6-5 and J is TRBJ1-1, with 7 bases aligning to TRBD1. Germline lookup yields CDR1 MNHEY and CDR2 SVGAGI. Germline trimming cut 4 bases from V and 3 bases from J; bases unmatched to any gene: 8. This CDR3 contains 15 residues. The CDR3: CASSSTGSGYTEAFF. The CDR3 DNA reads as TGTGCCAGCAGTTCGACAGGGAGCGGCTACACTGAAGCTTTCTTT.

V gene TRBV28 combines with J gene TRBJ2-3; tentatively, D is TRBD1 or TRBD2 (5 bases each). The germline gives CDR1 MDHEN, CDR2 SYDVKM. This CDR3 has 17 residues. The V end was cut by 4 bases, the J end by 1 base, with 18 bases between. The chain's CDR3 is CASSSPRDPGGTDTQYF. In DNA form, the CDR3 reads TGTGCCAGCAGTTCCCCTAGGGACCCGGGCGGCACAGATACGCAGTATTTT.

This clone was seen a handful of times. The chain joins TRBV11-3 to TRBJ2-7; D ambiguous. The V and J ends lost 0 bases and 3 bases respectively, with 6 bases between them. CDR1 is SGHNT, CDR2 YENEEA, per germline. The CDR3 extends over 13 amino acids. CDR3 DNA sequence: TGTGCCAGCAGCTTAGAGCAGGACTACGAGCAGTACTTC. This translates into CASSLEQDYEQYF.

V gene TRBV19 combines with J gene TRBJ2-7; TRBD1 agrees at 7 bases. Germline V lookup: CDR1 LNHDA, CDR2 SQIVND (reference sequence). The ends lost 3 bases at V and 0 bases at J; junction bases unmatched: 5. The CDR3 length is 15 residues. As DNA, the CDR3 is TGTGCCAGTAGTATGTTCGGACAGGACTCCTACGAGCAGTACTTC. It translates to CASSMFGQDSYEQYF.

The gene calls are TRBV5-1 and TRBJ1-2, with D possibly being TRBD1 (6 bases). Germline assignment: CDR1 SGHRS and CDR2 YFSETQ. The CDR3 is 13 residues long. Trimming removed 4 bases from V and 2 bases from J, with 9 bases in between. For the CDR3, the DNA is TGCGCCAGCAGCGGTGACAGGAACTATGGCTACACCTTC. This translates into CASSGDRNYGYTF.

The chain recombines TRBV19 with TRBJ1-5, with 7 bases fitting TRBD1. The CDR3 contains 14 residues. Losses at the gene ends were 6 bases for V and 2 bases for J; bases not matched to a gene: 4. CDR1 and CDR2 from the germline V gene are LNHDA and SQIVND (reference sequence). CDR3 loop: CASRDRLGNQPQHF. The CDR3, as DNA: TGTGCCAGTAGGGACAGGTTAGGCAATCAGCCCCAGCATTTT.

This chain joins TRBV6-6 and TRBJ1-5; possibly TRBD1 for D (5 bases). V lost 4 bases and J 3 bases, leaving 10 bases between the germline ends. The germline V gene has CDR1 MNHNY and CDR2 SVGAGI (reference sequence). The CDR3 loop spans 14 amino acids. As DNA, the CDR3 is TGTGCCAGCAGTTCAGGGATTCTCAATCAGCCCCAGCATTTT. Protein: CASSSGILNQPQHF.